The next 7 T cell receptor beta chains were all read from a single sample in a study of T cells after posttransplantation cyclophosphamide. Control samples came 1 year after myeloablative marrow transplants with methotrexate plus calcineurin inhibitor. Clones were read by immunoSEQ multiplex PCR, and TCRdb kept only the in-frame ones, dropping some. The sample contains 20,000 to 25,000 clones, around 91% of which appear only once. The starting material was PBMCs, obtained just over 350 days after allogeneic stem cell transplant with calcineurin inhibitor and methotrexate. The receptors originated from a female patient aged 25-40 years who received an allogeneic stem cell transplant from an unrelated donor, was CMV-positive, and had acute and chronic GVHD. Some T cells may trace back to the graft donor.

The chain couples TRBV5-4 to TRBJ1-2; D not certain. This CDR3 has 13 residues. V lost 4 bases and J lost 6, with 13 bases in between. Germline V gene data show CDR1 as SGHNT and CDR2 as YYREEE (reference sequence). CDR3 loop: CASSDPGWDGYTF. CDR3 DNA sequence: TGTGCCAGCAGCGACCCGGGTTGGGATGGCTACACCTTC.

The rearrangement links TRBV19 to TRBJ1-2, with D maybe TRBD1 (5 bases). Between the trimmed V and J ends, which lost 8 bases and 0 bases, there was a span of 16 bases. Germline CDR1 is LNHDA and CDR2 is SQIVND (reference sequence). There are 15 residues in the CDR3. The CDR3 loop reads CASQTGGETNYGYTF. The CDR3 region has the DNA TGTGCCAGTCAGACCGGAGGGGAAACTAACTATGGCTACACCTTC.

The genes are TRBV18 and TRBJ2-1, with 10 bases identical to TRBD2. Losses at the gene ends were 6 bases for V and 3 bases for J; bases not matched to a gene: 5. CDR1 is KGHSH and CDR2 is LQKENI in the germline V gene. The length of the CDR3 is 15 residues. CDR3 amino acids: CASSLTSGNYNEQFF. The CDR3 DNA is TGTGCCAGCTCCCTCACTAGCGGGAACTACAATGAGCAGTTCTTC.

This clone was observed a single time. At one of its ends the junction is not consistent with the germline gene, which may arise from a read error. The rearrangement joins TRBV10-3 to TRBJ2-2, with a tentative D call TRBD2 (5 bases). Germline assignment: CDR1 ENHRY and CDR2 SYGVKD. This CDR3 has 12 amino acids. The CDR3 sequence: CAISDTIGELLF. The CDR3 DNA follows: TGTGCCATCAGTGACACGATCGGGGAGCTGCTTTTT.

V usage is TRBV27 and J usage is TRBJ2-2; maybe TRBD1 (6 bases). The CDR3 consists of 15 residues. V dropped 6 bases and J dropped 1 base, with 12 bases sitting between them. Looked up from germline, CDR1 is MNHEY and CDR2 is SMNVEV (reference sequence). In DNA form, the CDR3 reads TGTGCCAGCAGCCAGAAGGGACAGAACACCGGGGAGCTGTTTTTT. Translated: CASSQKGQNTGELFF.

The CDR3 is CASRDNTDTQYF. CDR3 in DNA: TGTGCCAGCAGGGACAACACAGATACGCAGTATTTT. The V gene is TRBV2, the J gene TRBJ2-3, with a tentative D call TRBD1 (5 bases). Between the trimmed V and J ends, which lost 6 bases and 2 bases, there was a span of 6 bases. CDR1 is SNHLY, CDR2 FYNNEI, per germline. The CDR3 covers 12 residues.

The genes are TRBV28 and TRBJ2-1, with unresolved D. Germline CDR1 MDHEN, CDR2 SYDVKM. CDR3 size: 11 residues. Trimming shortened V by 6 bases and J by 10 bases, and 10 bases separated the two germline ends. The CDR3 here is CASSSPNEQFF. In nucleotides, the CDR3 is TGTGCCAGCAGCAGTCCCAACGAGCAGTTCTTC. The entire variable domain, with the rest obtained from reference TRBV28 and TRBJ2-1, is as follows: DVKVTQSSRYLVKRTGEKVFLECVQDMDHENMFWYRQDPGLGLRLIYFSYDVKMKEKGDIPEGYSVSREKKERFSLILESASTNQTSMYLCASSSPNEQFFGPGTRLTVL.